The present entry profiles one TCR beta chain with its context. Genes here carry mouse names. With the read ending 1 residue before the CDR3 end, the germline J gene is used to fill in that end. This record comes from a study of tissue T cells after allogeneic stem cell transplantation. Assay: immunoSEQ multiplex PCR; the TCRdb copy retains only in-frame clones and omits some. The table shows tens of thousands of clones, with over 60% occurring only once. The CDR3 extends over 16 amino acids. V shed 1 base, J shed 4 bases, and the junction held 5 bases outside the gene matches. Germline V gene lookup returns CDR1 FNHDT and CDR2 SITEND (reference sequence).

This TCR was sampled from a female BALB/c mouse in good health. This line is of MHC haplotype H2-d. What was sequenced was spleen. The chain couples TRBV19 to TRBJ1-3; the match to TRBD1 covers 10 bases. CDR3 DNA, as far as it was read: TGTGCCAGCAGTATATGGGACAGGGGTTTAGGAAATACGCTCTAT. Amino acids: CASSIWDRGLGNTLY. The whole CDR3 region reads CASSIWDRGLGNTLYF.